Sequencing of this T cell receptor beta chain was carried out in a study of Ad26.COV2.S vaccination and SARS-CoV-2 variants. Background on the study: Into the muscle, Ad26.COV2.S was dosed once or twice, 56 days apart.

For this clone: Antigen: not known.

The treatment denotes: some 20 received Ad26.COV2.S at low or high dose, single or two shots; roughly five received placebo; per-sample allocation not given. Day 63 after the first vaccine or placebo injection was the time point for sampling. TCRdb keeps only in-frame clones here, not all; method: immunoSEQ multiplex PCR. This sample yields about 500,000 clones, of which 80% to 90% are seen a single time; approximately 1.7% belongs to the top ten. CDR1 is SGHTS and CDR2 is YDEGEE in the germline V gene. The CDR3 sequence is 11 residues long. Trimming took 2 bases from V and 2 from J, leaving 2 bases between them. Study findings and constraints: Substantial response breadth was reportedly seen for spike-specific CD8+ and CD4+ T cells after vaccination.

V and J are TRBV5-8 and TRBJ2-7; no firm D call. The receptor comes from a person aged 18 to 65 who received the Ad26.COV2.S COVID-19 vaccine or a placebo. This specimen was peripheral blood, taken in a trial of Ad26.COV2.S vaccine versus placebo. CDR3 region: CASSFTYEQYF. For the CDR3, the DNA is TGTGCCAGCAGCTTTACCTACGAGCAGTACTTC.